Listed here are 9 T cell receptor beta chains from one sample, sequenced in a study of cytomegalovirus exposure and HLA in healthy donors. PCR was performed using 60 Vbeta and 13 Jbeta primers. Sequencing was performed with immunoSEQ multiplex PCR; in TCRdb, only in-frame clones are kept and a portion is missing. The data show 150,000 to 200,000 clones, around 83% seen once. The sequenced sample consisted of PBMCs. The receptors originated from a man aged 45-60 years in good health and CMV-seropositive.

The V gene is TRBV4-1, the J gene TRBJ2-1; 10 positions agree with TRBD1. This CDR3 has 17 residues. Trimming took 0 bases from V and 2 from J; bases not matched to a gene: 4. From germline, CDR1 is MGHRA and CDR2 YSYEKL. This CDR3 reads CASSQESGQGAYNEQFF. CDR3 DNA: TGCGCCAGCAGCCAAGAGTCCGGACAGGGGGCCTACAATGAGCAGTTCTTC.

J is TRBJ1-2 and V is TRBV11-2; no clear D. V lost 5 bases, J lost 8 bases, and 15 bases lay in between. The V gene's germline CDR1 is SGHAT and CDR2 FQNNGV. The CDR3 has 13 amino acids. The CDR3 loop is CASSLIAGEGYTF. CDR3 DNA: TGTGCCAGCAGCCTTATAGCCGGGGAGGGCTACACCTTC.

This chain connects TRBV7-6 to TRBJ1-1; possibly TRBD1 for D (6 bases). Germline loops: CDR1 SGHVS, CDR2 FNYEAQ. The CDR3 contains 14 residues. The germline V and J ends were trimmed by 4 bases and 2 bases, with 11 bases remaining between them. This CDR3 reads CASSSWTANTEAFF. For the CDR3, the DNA is TGTGCCAGCAGCTCCTGGACAGCTAACACTGAAGCTTTCTTT.

The V gene is TRBV5-4, the J gene TRBJ1-1; the D gene is possibly TRBD1 (6 bases). V was pared by 0 bases and J by 1 base, with 10 bases between. The CDR3 has 15 residues. From germline, CDR1 is SGHNT and CDR2 YYREEE (reference sequence). CDR3 bases: TGTGCCAGCAGCTTGGGCGGACAGCGGAACACTGAAGCTTTCTTT. This encodes CASSLGGQRNTEAFF.

The rearrangement links TRBV5-1 to TRBJ2-3, with D possibly TRBD1 on 6 matching bases. This CDR3 is 14 amino acids long. The germline V gene has CDR1 SGHRS and CDR2 YFSETQ. Trimming took 4 bases from V and 6 from J, leaving 15 bases between them. Here the CDR3 reads CASSPLGGVDTQYF. Written as DNA, the CDR3 is TGCGCCAGCAGCCCATTAGGGGGAGTGGATACGCAGTATTTT.

The V gene is TRBV10-1, the J gene TRBJ1-4; TRBD1 aligns across 7 bases. Per the germline V gene, CDR1 is WNHNN and CDR2 is SYGVQD (reference sequence). After removal of 10 bases from V and 8 bases from J, the junction contained 10 bases not matched to a gene. The length of the CDR3 is 13 residues. The DNA of the CDR3 is TGCGCCAACAAACAGGGGTTGGAGGAAAAACTGTTTTTT. It encodes CANKQGLEEKLFF.

The gene calls are TRBV6-4 and TRBJ1-2; 7 bases line up with TRBD1. The CDR3 sequence is 15 residues long. Trimming removed 5 bases from V and 4 bases from J; junction bases left unmatched: 10. CDR1 MRHNA and CDR2 SNTAGT come from the germline V gene. The CDR3 DNA is TGTGCCAGCAGTTTAACAGGGGCGGGCCTCTATGGCTACACCTTC. Translated: CASSLTGAGLYGYTF.

V gene TRBV11-2 combines with J gene TRBJ2-1, with 7 positions matching TRBD2. Per germline, CDR1 SGHAT and CDR2 FQNNGV. This CDR3 region has 12 residues. V lost 6 bases to trimming and J lost 10 bases; unmatched junction nucleotides: 6. The CDR3 spells CASRLLADEQFF. The CDR3, as DNA: TGTGCCAGCAGATTGCTAGCGGACGAGCAGTTCTTC.

This chain uses TRBV4-2 with TRBJ1-1, with D possibly being TRBD1 (5 bases). The CDR3 length is 16 residues. CDR1 and CDR2 (germline): LGHNA, YNFKEQ. With 3 bases removed from V and 0 bases from J, the gap between germline ends came to 14 bases. Written as DNA, the CDR3 is TGTGCCAGCAGCCAGACCCTCACAGGTTTGAACACTGAAGCTTTCTTT. Translating gives CASSQTLTGLNTEAFF.